This T cell receptor beta chain was sequenced during a study of shared clonotypes between healthy human individuals (dated by TCRdb to 2018 to 2020). Regarding the research as a whole: Two women and a few men aged 18 to 49 years were included in the cohort. Per donor, three plates each were used for CD4 naive and CD4 memory, two for CD8 naive, and one for CD8 memory. To estimate repertoire size and how much clonotypes are shared between individuals, the study performed deep sequencing of blood TCR repertoires from a few healthy adults. Libraries were prepared and TCR repertoires were sequenced by different laboratories using diverse techniques, in order to increase sequencing depth and limit assay-specific biases. Per donor, leukapheresis produced somewhere between about 0.9 and 9.5 billion PBMCs. The paper's findings and limits, for the study overall: Incomplete sequencing was indicated by rarefaction of sorted-subset datasets, despite the large sequencing depth. Higher generation probabilities were observed for clonotypes shared by all four sorted-subset donors than for non-shared clonotypes. Sampling was restricted to blood, and TCR repertoires in tissue are likely to differ from TCR repertoires in blood. Pairwise subsampling led to the expectation that sequencing depth would affect the degree of clonotype sharing among donors. The genetic and exposure-history diversity represented was limited by the small number of donors. Estimated clonotype richness was generally larger for naive than for memory subsets. About 5% of naive CD4, 3.5% of naive CD8, 2% to 2.5% of memory CD4, and approximately 0.4% of memory CD8 clonotypes were shared across several donors.

The junction shows trimming of 5 bases on V and 5 bases on J, and the gene matches do not reach 6 bases of it. Via the germline V gene, CDR1 is SGHRS and CDR2 YFSETQ. Spanning cysteine to phenylalanine, the CDR3 consists of 14 amino acids. Just the 42-base CDR3 DNA is kept, in frame starting at base 1. Using the deep immunoSEQ assay, TCR CDR3 regions were amplified from genomic DNA by multiplex PCR. Genomic DNA extracted from each cell subset was distributed evenly over all wells of several immunoSEQ 96-well plates, and each plate served as one replicate. For sorted subsets, roughly 200 ng genomic DNA, equal to tens of thousands of T cell genomes, was loaded into each replicate PCR. Purified libraries were measured with a Qubit 3.0 fluorometer, size-checked on a Bioanalyzer 2100, and measured again with the KAPA Library Quantification kit. Each immunoSEQ 96-well plate was sequenced on its own single-read 150-cycle Illumina NextSeq 550 flow cell. On the study's bioinformatics: The immunoSEQ output contained only junctional sequences without quality scores, so filtering could not match that applied to full-length reads. To assign V/J genes and CDR3, sequences were annotated using PyIR, a Python wrapper for IgBLAST v1.9, with IMGT germline references. Reads were filtered out if the reads had weak V/J assignments (E-value above 1e-6), no CDR3, stop codons, out-of-frame junctions, or ambiguous translated residues. V3J clonotypes were defined as sequences sharing an identical inferred V gene, J gene, and CDR3 amino acid sequence. Percentage overlap between repertoires was calculated by dividing the number of shared unique clonotypes by the size of the smaller repertoire. RTK rarefaction, the Chao1 estimator, and Recon v2.1 estimates of unobserved clonotypes were used to assess repertoire richness. Generation probabilities were computed with OLGA for all TCRbeta clonotypes obtained by the gDNA method from four donors. TCRdb obtained this table from immuneACCESS and retained in-frame rearrangements with V and J assigned. These tables miss some clones; where compared with another copy, unresolved V genes account for less than half of the shortfall, and the remainder is unexplained. V and J calls and clone size follow that table, whereas D and trimming were derived from the DNA. The sample records about 1 million clones, around 74% of which are singletons. The ten largest clones represent approximately 1.3% of the sample.

The table lists this clone with a count of one. The antigen this receptor binds is unknown. No per-base quality is available; no much larger clone lies one base away. Donors were healthy HIV-negative adults with no recently reported acute infections or vaccinations. All donors were Caucasian adults living in Nashville, Tennessee, USA. CD4+ T cells were enriched by magnetic negative selection, after which naive cells were positively selected on CD45RA and the negative fraction was taken as the memory subset. After blood collection by leukapheresis, PBMCs were isolated using Ficoll-Histopaque density gradient centrifugation and then cryopreserved in the vapor phase of liquid nitrogen. Analytical flow cytometry was used to check the purity and quantity of every magnetically sorted T cell population. Genomic DNA was isolated from every sorted fraction and measured by UV absorbance on a Nanodrop 2000c.

The receptor comes from a man younger than 35 in good health. The source material was memory CD4+ T cells sorted from blood. According to the study, the label for this sample's cell subset or site signals: CD45RA-negative fraction. Recombination connected TRBV5-1 to TRBJ2-7; 11 central nucleotides agree with TRBD1. The CDR3 amino acid sequence is: CASSTGTGGNEQYF. The bases are TGCGCCAGCAGTACCGGGACAGGGGGTAACGAGCAGTACTTC.